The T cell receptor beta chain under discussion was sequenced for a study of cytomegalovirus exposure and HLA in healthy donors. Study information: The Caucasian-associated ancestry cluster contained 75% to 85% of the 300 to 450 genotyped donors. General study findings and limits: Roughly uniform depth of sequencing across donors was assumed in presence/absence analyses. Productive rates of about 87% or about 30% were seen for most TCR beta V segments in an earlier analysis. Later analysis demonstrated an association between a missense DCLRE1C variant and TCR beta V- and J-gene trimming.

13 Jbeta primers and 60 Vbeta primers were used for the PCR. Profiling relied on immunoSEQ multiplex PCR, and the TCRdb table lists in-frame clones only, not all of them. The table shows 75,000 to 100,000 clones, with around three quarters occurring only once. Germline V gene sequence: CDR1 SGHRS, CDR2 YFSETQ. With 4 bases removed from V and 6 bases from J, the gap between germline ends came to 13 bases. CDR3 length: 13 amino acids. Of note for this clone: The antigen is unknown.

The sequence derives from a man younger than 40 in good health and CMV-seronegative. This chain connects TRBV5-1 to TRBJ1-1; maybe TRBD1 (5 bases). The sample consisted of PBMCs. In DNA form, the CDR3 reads TGCGCCAGCAGCCCGTGGGGGGTCTCTGAAGCTTTCTTT. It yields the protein CASSPWGVSEAFF. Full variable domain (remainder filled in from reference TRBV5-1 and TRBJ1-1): KAGVTQTPRYLIKTRGQQVTLSCSPISGHRSVSWYQQTPGQGLQFLFEYFSETQRNKGNFPGRFSGRQFSNSRSEMNVSTLELGDSALYLCASSPWGVSEAFFGQGTRLTVV.